Listed here are 25 T cell receptor beta chains from one sample, sequenced in a study of T-cell reconstitution after alpha-beta-depleted transplantation in children. A library of TCRbeta sequences, prepared with unique molecular identifiers, was generated. TCRdb processed the PCR reads anew with MiXCR; each CDR3 protein has one entry. The sample shows about 610,000 distinct CDR3 sequences, 10% to 13% of them seen only once. Sample: PBMCs from the stem cell graft donor, taken from the stem cell graft. All receptors come from a human donor who donated a stem cell graft to a child with acute myeloid leukemia.

In its sample, this clonotype was seen a few times. This chain connects TRBV24-1 to TRBJ2-5; no reliable D call. Trimming stripped 3 bases from V and 1 base from J, with 11 bases between. The CDR3 contains 15 residues. Germline V CDR1 and CDR2: KGHDR, SFDVKD. The CDR3 sequence: CATSDTVPPQETQYF. The CDR3 DNA reads TGTGCCACCAGTGATACAGTTCCACCCCAAGAGACCCAGTACTTC.

This clonotype was observed many times. The chain employs TRBV12-3 or TRBV12-4 and TRBJ1-2; tentatively, D is TRBD1 (5 bases). The germline V and J ends were trimmed by 6 bases and 7 bases, with 18 bases remaining between them. The CDR3 loop spans 14 amino acids. In DNA form, the CDR3 reads TGTGCCAGCAGGCAGGGACTGGAAAGAGTTGGCTACACCTTC. This gives the protein CASRQGLERVGYTF.

This clonotype has more than one count but fewer than ten. The chain links TRBV20-1 to TRBJ2-6, with TRBD2 as a possible D gene (6 bases). The germline CDR1 and CDR2 sequences are DFQATT and SNEGSKA (reference sequence). The ends were cut back, 3 bases at V and 1 base at J, with 16 bases in the middle. The CDR3 spans 17 residues. In DNA, the CDR3 is TGCAGTGCTAGTTCGCTGCGGGAAAGGTCTGGGGCCAACGTCCTGACTTTC. Its translation is CSASSLRERSGANVLTF.

The table lists this clonotype with a few counts. The rearrangement uses TRBV9 and TRBJ2-1; no clear D. The CDR3 runs 16 residues. V gave up 0 bases and J gave up 5 bases, with 15 bases separating them. Germline CDR1 SGDLS, CDR2 YYNGEE. Here the CDR3 reads CASSVGGLNLDNEQFF. In DNA form, the CDR3 reads TGTGCCAGCAGCGTAGGGGGTCTCAACCTAGACAATGAGCAGTTCTTC.

This clonotype was seen a few times. The rearrangement uses TRBV27 and TRBJ1-1; TRBD1 might be the D (5 bases). This CDR3 spans 16 amino acids. Per the germline V gene, CDR1 is MNHEY and CDR2 is SMNVEV (reference sequence). The germline V and J ends were trimmed by 6 bases and 5 bases, with 22 bases remaining between them. CDR3 region: CASRGPKWVGETEAFF. CDR3 coding DNA: TGTGCCAGCAGGGGTCCGAAGTGGGTAGGGGAGACTGAAGCTTTCTTT.

The chain combines TRBV29-1 with TRBJ2-3; the D gene is possibly TRBD2 (5 bases). Germline V gene lookup returns CDR1 SQVTM and CDR2 ANQGSEA. The CDR3 sequence is 13 residues long. Trimming took 7 bases from V and 6 from J, leaving 17 bases between them. The CDR3 is CSASGLASDTQYF. CDR3 coding DNA: TGCAGCGCCTCCGGGCTAGCCTCCGATACGCAGTATTTT.

This clonotype was seen at least ten times. This chain uses TRBV6-1 with TRBJ2-3; 7 bases align to TRBD1. V lost 1 base to trimming and J lost 4 bases; unmatched junction nucleotides: 5. CDR3 length: 15 residues. The germline gives CDR1 MNHNS, CDR2 SASEGT. The CDR3 protein is CASSEVLGGSDTQYF. CDR3 nucleotides: TGTGCCAGCAGTGAAGTCTTAGGGGGCTCAGATACGCAGTATTTT.

This chain joins TRBV7-3 and TRBJ2-7; D possibly corresponds to TRBD1 (5 bases). Trimming took 5 bases from V and 3 from J, leaving 14 bases between them. The CDR3 runs to 14 residues. CDR1 and CDR2 from the germline V gene are SGHTA and FQGTGA. The chain's CDR3 is CASSLDSWNYEQYF. In DNA form, the CDR3 reads TGTGCCAGCAGCCTCGACAGCTGGAACTACGAGCAGTACTTC.

This clonotype occurred a few times. The rearrangement uses TRBV6-4 and TRBJ1-2; D might be TRBD1 (5 bases). The V gene lost 3 bases and the J gene lost 2 bases, with 16 bases spanning the gap. The CDR3 runs to 16 residues. Germline V gene sequence: CDR1 MRHNA, CDR2 SNTAGT. The CDR3 DNA sequence: TGTGCCAGCAGTGAGAAGCGTTGGACACTCAACTATGGCTACACCTTC. This translates into CASSEKRWTLNYGYTF.

In its sample, this clonotype was seen a few times. This sequence joins TRBV7-6 and TRBJ2-7, with D unclear. CDR3 length equals 12 residues. Per germline, CDR1 SGHVS and CDR2 FNYEAQ. V lost 5 bases and J lost 5, with 10 bases in between. In DNA, the CDR3 is TGTGCCAGCAGCCTCGATACGCACGAGCAGTACTTC. Translated, it gives CASSLDTHEQYF.

This clonotype was detected ten times or more. The CDR3 region has the DNA TGTGCCAGCTCAGAAACGCTCGGGACAGGAGGGAACAATGAGCAGTTCTTC. This encodes CASSETLGTGGNNEQFF. J is TRBJ2-1 and V is TRBV18, with 8 positions matching TRBD1. The V segment lost 5 bases and the J segment 5 bases; nucleotides outside the gene matches: 14. The CDR3 extends over 17 amino acids. In germline, CDR1 is KGHSH, CDR2 LQKENI.

This clonotype was counted ten times or more. The chain employs TRBV20-1 and TRBJ2-1, with 10 bases identical to TRBD2. CDR1 DFQATT and CDR2 SNEGSKA come from the germline V gene (reference sequence). Germline trimming cut 5 bases from V and 7 bases from J; bases unmatched to any gene: 11. The CDR3 is 15 amino acids. Here the CDR3 reads CSALLAGVTKNEQFF. CDR3 DNA: TGCAGTGCTCTCCTAGCGGGAGTCACGAAAAATGAGCAGTTCTTC.

A few counts support this clonotype. The chain is built from TRBV2 and TRBJ2-7, with no clear D. Germline V gene data show CDR1 as SNHLY and CDR2 as FYNNEI. V lost 4 bases, J lost 3 bases, and 10 bases lay in between. This CDR3 is built from 13 residues. The CDR3: CASSARLIYEQYF. Written as DNA, the CDR3 is TGTGCCAGCAGTGCCAGGTTGATCTACGAGCAGTACTTC.

This clonotype was counted ten times or more. DNA of the CDR3: TGTGCCAGCAGCTTTAGGACTAGCGGGAGAGGGGCCAACGTCCTGACTTTC. Amino acid sequence: CASSFRTSGRGANVLTF. The J gene is TRBJ2-6, the V gene TRBV7-6, with 13 bases lining up with TRBD2. Germline trimming cut 3 bases from V and 4 bases from J; bases unmatched to any gene: 3. The CDR3 sequence is 17 residues long. Per the germline V gene, CDR1 is SGHVS and CDR2 is FNYEAQ. The full variable domain, completed using reference TRBV7-6 and TRBJ2-6, is GAGVSQSPRYKVTKRGQDVALRCDPISGHVSLYWYRQALGQGPEFLTYFNYEAQQDKSGLPNDRFSAERPEGSISTLTIQRTEQRDSAMYRCASSFRTSGRGANVLTFGAGSRLTVL.

A few counts support this clonotype. The gene calls are TRBV6-1 and TRBJ2-2; 10 bases fit TRBD1. Germline trimming cut 6 bases from V and 5 bases from J; bases unmatched to any gene: 6. This CDR3 spans 15 amino acids. Germline V lookup: CDR1 MNHNS, CDR2 SASEGT. CDR3 DNA: TGTGCCAGCAGATCCGGGACAGGGGTGACCGGGGAGCTGTTTTTT. Translating it yields CASRSGTGVTGELFF.

This clonotype showed up many times. This chain links TRBV24-1 with TRBJ2-2; no firm D call. Germline V gene lookup returns CDR1 KGHDR and CDR2 SFDVKD. The CDR3 extends over 15 amino acids. Trimming removed 4 bases from V and 0 bases from J, with 8 bases in between. The CDR3: CATSESVSNTGELFF. DNA of the CDR3: TGTGCCACCAGTGAGTCGGTATCGAACACCGGGGAGCTGTTTTTT.

This clonotype was counted ten times or more. The chain employs TRBV5-1 and TRBJ2-1; 7 bases match TRBD1. Germline assignment: CDR1 SGHRS and CDR2 YFSETQ. The CDR3 has 15 residues. The J segment lost 4 bases and the V segment lost 4 bases, leaving 8 bases of the junction unmatched. The CDR3 protein is CASSQGTALYNEQFF. The CDR3 DNA follows: TGCGCCAGCAGCCAGGGGACAGCCCTATACAATGAGCAGTTCTTC.

This clonotype was counted only a few times. This chain links TRBV20-1 with TRBJ2-5, with a possible D match to TRBD2 (5 bases). Germline CDR1 reads DFQATT; CDR2 reads SNEGSKA (reference sequence). Trimming removed 5 bases at V and 2 bases at J, with 12 bases between. This CDR3 spans 13 amino acids. The CDR3 loop reads CSAGHGGQETQYF. As DNA, the CDR3 is TGCAGTGCTGGCCACGGCGGGCAAGAGACCCAGTACTTC.

This clonotype was seen many times. The chain joins TRBV2 to TRBJ2-5, with D possibly being TRBD2 (6 bases). Germline V gives CDR1 SNHLY, CDR2 FYNNEI. The CDR3 sequence is 15 residues long. The V end was cut by 2 bases, the J end by 1 base, with 11 bases between. CDR3 region: CASSEPGTPQETQYF. CDR3 DNA sequence: TGTGCCAGCAGTGAACCGGGGACTCCCCAAGAGACCCAGTACTTC.

The chain recombines TRBV5-1 with TRBJ2-6; D ambiguous. Trimming took 0 bases from V and 0 from J, leaving 7 bases between them. The CDR3 runs to 16 residues. CDR1 and CDR2 (germline): SGHRS, YFSETQ. DNA of the CDR3: TGCGCCAGCAGCTTGGGAACGGCCTCTGGGGCCAACGTCCTGACTTTC. Its protein product is CASSLGTASGANVLTF.

The chain links TRBV20-1 to TRBJ2-3, with 7 positions matching TRBD2. Germline values: CDR1 DFQATT, CDR2 SNEGSKA (reference sequence). With V trimmed by 5 bases and J by 2 bases, 1 base remained unmatched. The CDR3 is 12 amino acids. This CDR3 is CSALADTDTQYF. The CDR3 nucleotides are TGCAGTGCTCTAGCGGACACAGATACGCAGTATTTT.

This clonotype was observed at least ten times. The chain is built from TRBV29-1 and TRBJ2-1; D not resolved. Trimming stripped 5 bases from V and 4 bases from J, with 6 bases between. Germline V gene data show CDR1 as SQVTM and CDR2 as ANQGSEA. The CDR3 contains 11 residues. The CDR3 DNA sequence: TGCAGCGTTTTTGAGTACAATGAGCAGTTCTTC. As protein: CSVFEYNEQFF.

The rearrangement joins TRBV29-1 to TRBJ2-1, with D perhaps given as TRBD1 or TRBD2 (6 bases each). CDR3 length equals 14 residues. V was clipped by 7 bases and J by 0 bases, with 13 bases between them. The germline gives CDR1 SQVTM, CDR2 ANQGSEA. The CDR3 loop reads CSAGGVSSYNEQFF. The DNA for the CDR3 is TGCAGCGCCGGGGGCGTCAGCTCCTACAATGAGCAGTTCTTC.

This clonotype was picked up many times. The DNA of the CDR3 is TGTGCCAGCAGAGAAGGGCAGCTGAATGAAAAACTGTTTTTT. Encoded protein: CASREGQLNEKLFF. The chain combines TRBV12-3 or TRBV12-4 with TRBJ1-4; D is ambiguous. With 6 bases removed from V and 5 bases from J, the gap between germline ends came to 13 bases. The CDR3 has 14 residues.

The rearrangement joins TRBV14 to TRBJ2-2; D unclear. CDR1 is SGHDN and CDR2 is FVKESK in the germline V gene. This CDR3 has 13 amino acids. Trimming removed 1 base at V and 6 bases at J, with 6 bases between. The CDR3, as DNA: TGTGCCAGCAGCCAAGTCCGAGCCGGGGAGCTGTTTTTT. This gives the protein CASSQVRAGELFF.